The entry below gives a single TCR beta chain sequence along with its context. What it binds is not known. Time point defined: peripheral blood 6 weeks after treatment start. Enrolled patients showed locally advanced or metastatic urothelial carcinoma. This sample stems from a study of PD-L1 blockade in urothelial cancer. Study-wide background: T cells were recovered from blood samples at a median of around 150,000. Points from the study as a whole: Expansion of tumor-associated blood clones at 3 weeks was greater in durable-benefit patients.

This table comes from immunoSEQ multiplex PCR, and its TCRdb copy is limited to in-frame clones, with some not included. The sample includes 120,000 or so clones, approximately 85% of them seen just once. This TCR derives from a man aged 45-65 years with urothelial cancer. Sequences were derived from PBMCs, sampled around atezolizumab (anti-PD-L1) treatment.

The DNA for the CDR3 is TGCGCCAGCAGACCTGACAGTGAAAAACTGTTTTTT. It codes for CASRPDSEKLFF. The chain uses TRBV5-1 and TRBJ1-4; D is perhaps TRBD1 (5 bases). Per germline, CDR1 SGHRS and CDR2 YFSETQ. This CDR3 has 12 amino acids. The ends were cut back, 5 bases at V and 7 bases at J, with 9 bases in the middle.